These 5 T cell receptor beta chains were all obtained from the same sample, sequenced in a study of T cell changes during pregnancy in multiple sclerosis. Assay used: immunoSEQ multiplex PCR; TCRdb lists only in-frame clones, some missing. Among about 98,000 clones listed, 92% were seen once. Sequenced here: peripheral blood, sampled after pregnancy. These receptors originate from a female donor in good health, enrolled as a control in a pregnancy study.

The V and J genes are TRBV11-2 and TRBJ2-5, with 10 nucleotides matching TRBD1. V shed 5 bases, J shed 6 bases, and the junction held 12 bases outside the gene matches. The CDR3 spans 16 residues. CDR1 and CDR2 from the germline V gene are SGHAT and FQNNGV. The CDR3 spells CASSALAGTGVKTQYF. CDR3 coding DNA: TGTGCCAGCAGCGCACTTGCCGGGACAGGGGTGAAGACCCAGTACTTC.

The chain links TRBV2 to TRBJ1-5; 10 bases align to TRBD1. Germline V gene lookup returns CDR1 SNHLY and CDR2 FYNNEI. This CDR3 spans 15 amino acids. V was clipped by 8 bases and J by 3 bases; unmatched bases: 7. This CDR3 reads CASGGDRGNNQPQHF. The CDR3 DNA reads TGTGCCAGCGGGGGGGACAGGGGAAACAATCAGCCCCAGCATTTT.

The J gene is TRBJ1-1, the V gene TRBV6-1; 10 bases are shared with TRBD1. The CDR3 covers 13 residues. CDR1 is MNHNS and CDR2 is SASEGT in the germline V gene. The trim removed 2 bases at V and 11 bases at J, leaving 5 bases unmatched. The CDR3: CASSEYPGQGAFF. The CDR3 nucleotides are TGTGCCAGCAGTGAATACCCGGGACAGGGGGCTTTCTTT.

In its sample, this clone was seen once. The CDR3 loop is CASSPGGEAFF. DNA of the CDR3: TGTGCCAGCAGCCCCGGCGGTGAAGCTTTCTTT. This chain joins TRBV6-1 and TRBJ1-1; D uncertain. With 6 bases removed from V and 7 bases from J, the gap between germline ends came to 9 bases. From germline, CDR1 is MNHNS and CDR2 SASEGT. The CDR3 runs 11 residues.

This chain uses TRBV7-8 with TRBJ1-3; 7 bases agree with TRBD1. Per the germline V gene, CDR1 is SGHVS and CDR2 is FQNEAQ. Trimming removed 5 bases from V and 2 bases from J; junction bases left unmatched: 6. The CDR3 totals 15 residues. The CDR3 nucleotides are TGTGCCAGCAGCCTTCACAGGGGTCCTGGAAACACCATATATTTT. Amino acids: CASSLHRGPGNTIYF.